This T cell receptor (beta chain) was captured by sequencing in a study of shared clonotypes between healthy human individuals. General study findings and limits: Clonotype sharing across donors was expected to vary with sequencing depth.

For this clone: Its matching antigen is unknown.

The naive CD8 population came from CD45RO-negative cells selected for CCR7, without terminally differentiated effector memory CD45RA+ cells. Healthy adults negative for HIV, lacking recent acute infections or vaccinations, served as donors. The DNA input per sorted-subset replicate PCR was about 0.2 ug, corresponding to tens of thousands of T cell genomes. As handled by the study authors: ImmunoSEQ yielded junction-only sequences lacking quality scores, so filtering differed. Here immunoSEQ multiplex PCR was the method, and the copy in TCRdb shows in-frame clones only, minus some. That table gives V, J and clone size, and the DNA gave D and trimming. The sample carries millions of clones, approximately 94% recorded once. Trimming cost V 2 bases and J 6 bases, with 5 bases left between them. Germline CDR1 SGHTS, CDR2 YDEGEE. The CDR3 contains 12 residues.

Sequencing input: naive CD8+ T cells sorted from blood. This TCR derives from a man between 18 and 35 years old in good health. The V call is TRBV5-8, the J call TRBJ2-2; D uncertain. DNA of the CDR3: TGTGCCAGCAGCTTACCAGCCGGGGAGCTGTTTTTT. Its protein is CASSLPAGELFF. Full variable domain (outside the CDR3, taken from reference TRBV5-8 and TRBJ2-2): EAGVTQSPTHLIKTRGQQATLRCSPISGHTSVYWYQQALGLGLQFLLWYDEGEERNRGNFPPRFSGRQFPNYSSELNVNALELEDSALYLCASSLPAGELFFGEGSRLTVL.